This is a list of T cell receptor beta chains from one sample in a study of beta chain features in type 1 diabetes. TCRdb's table, derived via immunoSEQ multiplex PCR, lists solely in-frame clones and lacks some. The sample lists a few hundred thousand clones, around 26% occurring once. Sequencing was done on a sample of central memory CD4+ T cells from blood. These receptors were taken from a man aged 25 to 40 in good health. Both conserved end residues are part of each CDR3. The order of the fields is D gene, clone size, V gene, J gene, CDR3 protein, CDR3 DNA. The D gene is left open where the match is weak. Expanded clones get a size class; other rows say once, few or many, or leave the size out.

NA,NA,TRBV2,TRBJ2-1,CASSTEGNEQFF,TGTGCCAGCAGTACAGAGGGAAATGAGCAGTTCTTC
NA,NA,TRBV2,TRBJ1-1,CASNRQPNTEAFF,TGTGCCAGCAATAGACAACCGAACACTGAAGCTTTCTTT
TRBD1,few,TRBV5-1,TRBJ2-7,CASSEGQLNEQYF,TGCGCCAGCAGCGAGGGACAGTTAAACGAGCAGTACTTC
NA,NA,TRBV9,TRBJ1-1,CASSVAQVSGAEAFF,TGTGCCAGCAGCGTAGCTCAGGTCAGCGGGGCTGAAGCTTTCTTT
NA,NA,TRBV6-4,TRBJ1-5,CASSPEGGSRQPQHF,TGTGCCAGCAGTCCCGAGGGTGGAAGTCGGCAGCCCCAGCATTTT
TRBD2,NA,TRBV29-1,TRBJ2-3,CSAGTSGTDTQYF,TGCAGCGCCGGGACTAGCGGCACAGATACGCAGTATTTT
NA,NA,TRBV5-6,TRBJ2-6,CASSLELSGANVLTF,TGTGCCAGCAGCTTGGAACTCTCTGGGGCCAACGTCCTGACTTTC
NA,NA,TRBV11-2,TRBJ1-1,CASSLRQNTEAFF,TGTGCCAGCAGCTTAAGACAGAACACTGAAGCTTTCTTT
NA,few,TRBV14,TRBJ2-7,CASSPRNGPYEQYF,TGTGCCAGCAGCCCTAGGAACGGGCCCTACGAGCAGTACTTC
NA,NA,TRBV29-1,TRBJ2-5,CSGGQETQYF,TGCAGCGGAGGCCAAGAGACCCAGTACTTC
NA,NA,TRBV5-6,TRBJ1-2,CASSAGPIGYTF,TGTGCCAGCAGTGCGGGTCCCATTGGCTACACCTTC
NA,few,TRBV30,TRBJ1-1,CAWMGDGLNTEAFF,TGTGCCTGGATGGGGGACGGTTTGAACACTGAAGCTTTCTTT
NA,NA,TRBV6-5,TRBJ1-1,CASSSGNTEAFF,TGTGCCAGCAGTTCGGGGAACACTGAAGCTTTCTTT
NA,NA,TRBV7-2,TRBJ2-1,CASSLVAGDTNEQFF,TGTGCCAGCAGCTTAGTGGCAGGAGATACGAATGAGCAGTTCTTC
TRBD2,NA,TRBV2,TRBJ2-1,CASSEANAGGLYEQFF,TGTGCCAGCAGTGAAGCGAACGCGGGGGGGCTGTATGAGCAGTTCTTC
TRBD1,NA,TRBV6-5,TRBJ2-1,CASSSPGQGGNEQFF,TGTGCCAGCAGTAGCCCGGGACAGGGGGGCAATGAGCAGTTCTTC
TRBD1,once,TRBV19,TRBJ1-5,CASSPRQGLSNQPQHF,TGTGCCAGTAGTCCCCGACAGGGGCTAAGCAATCAGCCCCAGCATTTT
TRBD1,many,TRBV5-4,TRBJ1-1,CASSLDRGTEAFF,TGTGCCAGCAGCTTGGACAGGGGGACTGAAGCTTTCTTT
NA,few,TRBV9,TRBJ1-1,CASSLRQANTEAFF,TGTGCCAGCAGCCTCCGACAGGCTAACACTGAAGCTTTCTTT
NA,NA,TRBV30,TRBJ1-3,CAWTLSGNTIYF,TGTGCCTGGACACTCTCTGGAAACACCATATATTTT
NA,NA,TRBV7-2,TRBJ2-7,CASSPEPENSYEQYF,TGTGCCAGCAGCCCCGAGCCAGAGAACTCCTACGAGCAGTACTTC
TRBD1,many,TRBV28,TRBJ2-4,CASTSFGTGKNIQYF,TGTGCCAGCACCAGCTTCGGGACAGGGAAAAACATTCAGTACTTC
NA,NA,TRBV6-1,TRBJ1-2,CASSEAGNYGYTF,TGTGCCAGCAGTGAAGCAGGCAACTATGGCTACACCTTC
NA,few,TRBV1,TRBJ2-7,CTSSRGTGPSYEQYF,TGCACCAGCAGCCGTGGGACAGGGCCTTCCTACGAGCAGTACTTC
TRBD2,NA,TRBV7-2,TRBJ2-3,CASSLGLAGHTDTQYF,TGTGCCAGCAGCTTGGGACTAGCGGGGCACACAGATACGCAGTATTTT
NA,few,TRBV6-4,TRBJ2-2,CASRSGTRNTGELFF,TGTGCCAGCAGGTCCGGGACAAGGAACACCGGGGAGCTGTTTTTT